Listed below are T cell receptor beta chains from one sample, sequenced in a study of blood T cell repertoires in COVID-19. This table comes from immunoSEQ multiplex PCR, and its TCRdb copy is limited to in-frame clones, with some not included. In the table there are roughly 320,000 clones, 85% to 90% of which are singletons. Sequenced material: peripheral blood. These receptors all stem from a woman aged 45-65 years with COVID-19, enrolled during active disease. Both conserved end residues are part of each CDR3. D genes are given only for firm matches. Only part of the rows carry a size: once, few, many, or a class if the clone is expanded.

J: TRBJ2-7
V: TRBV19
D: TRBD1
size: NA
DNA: TGTGCCAGTAGTAGGACAGGGGTTTACGAGCAGTACTTC
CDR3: CASSRTGVYEQYF

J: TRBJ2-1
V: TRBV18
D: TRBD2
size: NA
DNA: TGTGCCAGCTCACTACTAGCGTCCTCCTACAATGAGCAGTTCTTC
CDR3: CASSLLASSYNEQFF

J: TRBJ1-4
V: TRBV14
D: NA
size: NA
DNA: TGTGCCAGCAGCCAAGTGGGGGCACGGGGAGAAAAACTGTTTTTT
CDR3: CASSQVGARGEKLFF

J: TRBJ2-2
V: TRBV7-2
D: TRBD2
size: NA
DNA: TGTGCCAGCAGTCAAAGGACTAGTTTAAGGGCCGGGGAGCTGTTTTTT
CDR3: CASSQRTSLRAGELFF

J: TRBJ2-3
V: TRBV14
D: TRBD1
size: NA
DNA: TGTGCCAGCAGCCAAGATCGACAGGGACCGAGAGATACGCAGTATTTT
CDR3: CASSQDRQGPRDTQYF

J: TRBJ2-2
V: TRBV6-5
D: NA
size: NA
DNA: TGTGCCAGCAGTTACCTCCCTCTAGACGCCGGGGAGCTGTTTTTT
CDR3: CASSYLPLDAGELFF

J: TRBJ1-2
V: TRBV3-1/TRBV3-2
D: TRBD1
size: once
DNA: TGTGCCAGCAGCCAATCGGGACAGGGGCCTGGGGGCTACACCTTC
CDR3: CASSQSGQGPGGYTF

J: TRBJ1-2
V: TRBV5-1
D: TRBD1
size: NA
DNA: TGCGCCAGCAGCTGGGACAGGGATTCAGGAGGCTACACCTTC
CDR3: CASSWDRDSGGYTF

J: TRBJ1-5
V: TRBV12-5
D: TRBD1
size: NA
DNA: TGTGCTAGTGGTTTAGGCCAGGGGGGAAATCAGCCCCAGCATTTT
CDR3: CASGLGQGGNQPQHF

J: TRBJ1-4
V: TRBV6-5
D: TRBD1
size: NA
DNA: TGTGCCAGCAGCCACGACAGGGGGGATGAAAAACTGTTTTTT
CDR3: CASSHDRGDEKLFF

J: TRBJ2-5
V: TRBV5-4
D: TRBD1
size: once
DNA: TGTGCCAGCAGCTTGAAACAGGGGGATAAGACCCAGTACTTC
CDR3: CASSLKQGDKTQYF

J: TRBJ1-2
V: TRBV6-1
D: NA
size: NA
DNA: TGTGCCAGCAGTGAATATATTGGCTACACCTTC
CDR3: CASSEYIGYTF

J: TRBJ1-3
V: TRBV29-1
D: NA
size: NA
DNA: TGCAGCGCCGTCAGTCTGTCCTCTGGAAACACCATATATTTT
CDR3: CSAVSLSSGNTIYF

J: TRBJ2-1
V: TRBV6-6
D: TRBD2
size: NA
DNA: TGTGCCAGCAGGGGACTAGCGGGAGCCGGGGTCAATGAGCAGTTCTTC
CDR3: CASRGLAGAGVNEQFF

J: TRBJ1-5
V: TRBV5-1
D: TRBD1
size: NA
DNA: TGCGCCAGCAGCTTGACAGGGGATCAGCCCCAGCATTTT
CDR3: CASSLTGDQPQHF

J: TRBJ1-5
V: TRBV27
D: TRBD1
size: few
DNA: TGTGCCAGCAGACCGTCGGACAGGGGGCTTCAGCCCCAGCATTTT
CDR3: CASRPSDRGLQPQHF

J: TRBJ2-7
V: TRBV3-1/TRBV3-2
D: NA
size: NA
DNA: TGTGCCAGCAGCCACCACAGGACCCAGGGGTACGAGCAGTACTTC
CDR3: CASSHHRTQGYEQYF

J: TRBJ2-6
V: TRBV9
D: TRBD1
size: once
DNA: TGTGCCAGCAGCCCCTGGCAGGGGGCATTGGGGGCCAACGTCCTGACTTTC
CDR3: CASSPWQGALGANVLTF

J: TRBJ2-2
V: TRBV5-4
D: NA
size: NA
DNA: TGTGCCAGCAGCTTAAAGACAGGTTCCGGGGAGCTGTTTTTT
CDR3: CASSLKTGSGELFF

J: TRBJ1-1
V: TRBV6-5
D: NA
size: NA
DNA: TGTGCCAGCAGTTACGTCGACAGCCTGAACACTGAAGCTTTCTTT
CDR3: CASSYVDSLNTEAFF

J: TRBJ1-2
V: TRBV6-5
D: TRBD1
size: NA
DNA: TGTGCCAGCAGTCGGACAGGGGGGGACTATGGCTACACCTTC
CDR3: CASSRTGGDYGYTF

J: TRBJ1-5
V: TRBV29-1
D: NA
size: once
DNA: TGCAGCGTTGTCCACAGGGTAGGTCAGCCCCAGCATTTT
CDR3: CSVVHRVGQPQHF

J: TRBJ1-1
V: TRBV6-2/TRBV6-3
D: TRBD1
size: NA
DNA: TGTGCCAGCAGTTACGGAGACAGGGTTTTAGACACTGAAGCTTTCTTT
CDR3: CASSYGDRVLDTEAFF

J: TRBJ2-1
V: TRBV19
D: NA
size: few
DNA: TGTGCCAGTAGTATATCGACTCGAGACAATGAGCAGTTCTTC
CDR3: CASSISTRDNEQFF

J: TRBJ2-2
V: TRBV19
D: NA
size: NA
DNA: TGTGCCAGTAGTGACGGACTGGGGACCGGGGAGCTGTTTTTT
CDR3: CASSDGLGTGELFF

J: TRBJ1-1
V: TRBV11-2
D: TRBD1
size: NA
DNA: TGTGCCAGCAGTTCAGACAGGGTTCGGAACACTGAAGCTTTCTTT
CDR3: CASSSDRVRNTEAFF

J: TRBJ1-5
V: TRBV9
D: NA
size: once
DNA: TGTGCCAGCAGTGTCGGGGGGCCTAATCAGCCCCAGCATTTT
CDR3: CASSVGGPNQPQHF

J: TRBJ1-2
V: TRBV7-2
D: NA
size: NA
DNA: TGTGCCAGCAGCTTAAGAGGGGGGGGACCCTCCTATGGCTACACCTTC
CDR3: CASSLRGGGPSYGYTF